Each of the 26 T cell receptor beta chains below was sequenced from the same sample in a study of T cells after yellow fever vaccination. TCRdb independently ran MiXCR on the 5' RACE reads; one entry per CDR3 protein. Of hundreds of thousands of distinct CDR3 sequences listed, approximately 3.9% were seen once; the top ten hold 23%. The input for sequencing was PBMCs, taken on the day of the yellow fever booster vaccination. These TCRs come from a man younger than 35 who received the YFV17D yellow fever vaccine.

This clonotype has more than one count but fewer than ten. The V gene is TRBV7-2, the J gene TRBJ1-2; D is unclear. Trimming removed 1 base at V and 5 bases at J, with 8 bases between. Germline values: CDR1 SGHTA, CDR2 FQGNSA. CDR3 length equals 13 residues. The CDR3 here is CASSLEKRYGYTF. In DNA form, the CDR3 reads TGTGCCAGCAGCTTAGAAAAGCGGTATGGCTACACCTTC.

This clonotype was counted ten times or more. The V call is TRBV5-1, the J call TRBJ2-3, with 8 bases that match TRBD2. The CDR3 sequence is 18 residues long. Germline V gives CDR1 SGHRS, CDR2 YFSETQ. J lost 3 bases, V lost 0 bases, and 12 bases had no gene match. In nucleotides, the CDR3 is TGCGCCAGCAGCTTGGCCCCAAGCGGGGGCCCGAGGACAGATACGCAGTATTTT. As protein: CASSLAPSGGPRTDTQYF. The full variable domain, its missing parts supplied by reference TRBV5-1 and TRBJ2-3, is KAGVTQTPRYLIKTRGQQVTLSCSPISGHRSVSWYQQTPGQGLQFLFEYFSETQRNKGNFPGRFSGRQFSNSRSEMNVSTLELGDSALYLCASSLAPSGGPRTDTQYFGPGTRLTVL.

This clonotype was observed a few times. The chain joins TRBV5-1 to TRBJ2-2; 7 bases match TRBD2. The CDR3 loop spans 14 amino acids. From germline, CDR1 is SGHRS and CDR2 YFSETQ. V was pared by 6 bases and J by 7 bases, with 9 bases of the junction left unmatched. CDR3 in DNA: TGCGCCAGCATGGTGCAGCGGGGATACGGGGAGCTGTTTTTT. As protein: CASMVQRGYGELFF.

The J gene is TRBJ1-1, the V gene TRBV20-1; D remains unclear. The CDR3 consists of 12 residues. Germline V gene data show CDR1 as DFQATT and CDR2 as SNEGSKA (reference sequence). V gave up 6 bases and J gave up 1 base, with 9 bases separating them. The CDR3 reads CSALGWNTEAFF. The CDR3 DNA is TGCAGTGCCCTGGGGTGGAACACTGAAGCTTTCTTT.

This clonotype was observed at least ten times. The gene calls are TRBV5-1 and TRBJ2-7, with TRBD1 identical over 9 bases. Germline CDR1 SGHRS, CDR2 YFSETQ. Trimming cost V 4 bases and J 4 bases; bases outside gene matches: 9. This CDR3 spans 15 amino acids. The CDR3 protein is CASSQNAGQGYEQYF. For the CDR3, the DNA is TGCGCCAGCAGCCAAAACGCGGGACAGGGTTACGAGCAGTACTTC.

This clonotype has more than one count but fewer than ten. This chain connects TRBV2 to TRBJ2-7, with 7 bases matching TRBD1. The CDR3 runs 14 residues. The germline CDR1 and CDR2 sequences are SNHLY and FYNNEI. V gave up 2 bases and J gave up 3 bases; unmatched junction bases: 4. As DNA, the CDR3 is TGTGCCAGCAGTGAAACAGGGGCTAACTACGAGCAGTACGTC. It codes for CASSETGANYEQYV.

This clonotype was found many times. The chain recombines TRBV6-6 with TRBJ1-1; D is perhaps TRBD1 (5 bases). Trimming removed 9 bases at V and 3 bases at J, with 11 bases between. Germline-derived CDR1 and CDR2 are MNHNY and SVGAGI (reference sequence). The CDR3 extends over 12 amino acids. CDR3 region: CASTGGYTEAFF. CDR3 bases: TGTGCCAGTACAGGCGGATACACTGAAGCTTTCTTT.

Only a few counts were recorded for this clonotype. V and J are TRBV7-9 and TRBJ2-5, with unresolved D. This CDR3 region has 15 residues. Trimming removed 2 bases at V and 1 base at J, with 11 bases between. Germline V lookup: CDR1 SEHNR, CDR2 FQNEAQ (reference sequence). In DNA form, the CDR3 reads TGTGCCAGCAGCTTACCGATGTCCGGCCAAGAGACCCAGTACTTC. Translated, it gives CASSLPMSGQETQYF.

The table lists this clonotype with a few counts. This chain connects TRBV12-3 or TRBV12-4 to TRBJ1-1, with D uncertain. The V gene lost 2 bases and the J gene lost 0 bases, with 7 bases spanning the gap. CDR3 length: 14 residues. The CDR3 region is CASSLFVLNTEAFF. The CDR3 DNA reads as TGTGCCAGCAGTTTATTTGTCCTGAACACTGAAGCTTTCTTT.

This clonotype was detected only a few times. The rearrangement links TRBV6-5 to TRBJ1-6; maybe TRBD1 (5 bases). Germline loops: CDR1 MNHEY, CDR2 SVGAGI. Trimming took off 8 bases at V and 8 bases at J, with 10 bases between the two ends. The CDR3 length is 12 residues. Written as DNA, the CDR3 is TGTGCCAGCCGGGACCGTTATTCACCCCTCCACTTT. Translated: CASRDRYSPLHF.

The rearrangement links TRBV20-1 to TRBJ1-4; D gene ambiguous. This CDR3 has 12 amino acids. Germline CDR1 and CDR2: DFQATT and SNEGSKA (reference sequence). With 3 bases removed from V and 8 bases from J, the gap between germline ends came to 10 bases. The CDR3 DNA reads TGCAGTGCTAGGGGAGCTCGGGAAAAACTGTTTTTT. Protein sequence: CSARGAREKLFF.

This CDR3 is CASSWGTSANTQYF. The CDR3 DNA reads TGTGCCAGCAGCTGGGGGACTAGCGCAAATACGCAGTATTTT. V gene TRBV5-6 combines with J gene TRBJ2-3; 10 bases are shared with TRBD2. Germline trimming cut 3 bases from V and 7 bases from J; bases unmatched to any gene: 5. In germline, CDR1 is SGHDT, CDR2 YYEEEE. The CDR3 has 14 amino acids. The variable domain in full, completed from reference TRBV5-6 and TRBJ2-3, reads DAGVTQSPTHLIKTRGQQVTLRCSPKSGHDTVSWYQQALGQGPQFIFQYYEEEERQRGNFPDRFSGHQFPNYSSELNVNALLLGDSALYLCASSWGTSANTQYFGPGTRLTVL.

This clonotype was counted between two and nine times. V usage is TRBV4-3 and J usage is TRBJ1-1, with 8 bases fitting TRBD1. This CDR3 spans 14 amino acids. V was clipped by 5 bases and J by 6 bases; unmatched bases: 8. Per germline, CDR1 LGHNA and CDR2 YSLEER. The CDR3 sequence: CASSFRTGYPEAFF. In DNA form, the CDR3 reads TGCGCCAGCAGCTTCCGGACAGGGTATCCTGAAGCTTTCTTT.

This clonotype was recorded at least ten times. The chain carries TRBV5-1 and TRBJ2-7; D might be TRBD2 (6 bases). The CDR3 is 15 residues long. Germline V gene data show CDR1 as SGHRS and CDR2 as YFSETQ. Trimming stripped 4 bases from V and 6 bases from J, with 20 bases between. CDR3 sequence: CASSEVRGEVGEQYF. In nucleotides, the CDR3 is TGCGCCAGCAGCGAGGTCCGAGGGGAGGTCGGCGAGCAGTACTTC.

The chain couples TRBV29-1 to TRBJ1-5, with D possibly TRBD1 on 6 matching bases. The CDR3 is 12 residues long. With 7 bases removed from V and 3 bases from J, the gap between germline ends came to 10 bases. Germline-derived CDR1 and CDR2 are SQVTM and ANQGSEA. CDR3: CSAGQHNQPQHF. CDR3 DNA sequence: TGCAGCGCTGGACAGCACAATCAGCCCCAGCATTTT.

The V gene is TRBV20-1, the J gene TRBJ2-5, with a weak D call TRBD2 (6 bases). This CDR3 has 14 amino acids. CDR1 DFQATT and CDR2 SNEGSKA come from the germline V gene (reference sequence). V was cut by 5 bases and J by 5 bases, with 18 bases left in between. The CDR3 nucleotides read TGCAGTGCTCGGGGGAGTTCCCCATTGGAGACCCAGTACTTC. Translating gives CSARGSSPLETQYF.

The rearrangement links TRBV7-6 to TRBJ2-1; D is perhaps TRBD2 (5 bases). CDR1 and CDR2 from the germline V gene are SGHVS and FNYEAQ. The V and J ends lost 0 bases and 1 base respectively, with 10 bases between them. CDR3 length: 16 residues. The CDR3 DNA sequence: TGTGCCAGCAGCTTAGCTTTTCGGGGATCCTACAATGAGCAGTTCTTC. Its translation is CASSLAFRGSYNEQFF.

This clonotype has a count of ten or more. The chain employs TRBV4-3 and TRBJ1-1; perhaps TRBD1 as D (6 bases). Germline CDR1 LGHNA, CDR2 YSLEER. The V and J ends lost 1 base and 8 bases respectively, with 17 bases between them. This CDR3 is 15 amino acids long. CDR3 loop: CASSQGGIWGAEAFF. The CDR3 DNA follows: TGCGCCAGCAGCCAAGGAGGCATTTGGGGGGCCGAAGCTTTCTTT.

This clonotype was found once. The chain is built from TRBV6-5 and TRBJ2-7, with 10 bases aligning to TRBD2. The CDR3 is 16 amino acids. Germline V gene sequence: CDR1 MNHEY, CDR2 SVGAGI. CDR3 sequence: CASSPSNSGGSYEQFV. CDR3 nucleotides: TGTGCCAGCAGTCCGTCGAATAGCGGGGGGTCCTACGAGCAGTTCGTC.

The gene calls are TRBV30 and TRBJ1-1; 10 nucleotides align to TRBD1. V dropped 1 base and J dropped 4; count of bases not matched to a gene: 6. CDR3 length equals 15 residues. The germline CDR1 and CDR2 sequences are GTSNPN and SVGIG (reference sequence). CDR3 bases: TGTGCCTGGAGTGCGGGGACAGGGGTCCTCACTGAAGCTTTCTTT. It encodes CAWSAGTGVLTEAFF.

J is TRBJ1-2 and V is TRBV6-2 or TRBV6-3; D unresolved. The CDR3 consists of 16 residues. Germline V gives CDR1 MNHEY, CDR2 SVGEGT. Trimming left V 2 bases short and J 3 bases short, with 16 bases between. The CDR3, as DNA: TGTGCCAGCAGTTACCCTCTGATGGGTCATGACTATGGCTACACCTTC. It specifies CASSYPLMGHDYGYTF.

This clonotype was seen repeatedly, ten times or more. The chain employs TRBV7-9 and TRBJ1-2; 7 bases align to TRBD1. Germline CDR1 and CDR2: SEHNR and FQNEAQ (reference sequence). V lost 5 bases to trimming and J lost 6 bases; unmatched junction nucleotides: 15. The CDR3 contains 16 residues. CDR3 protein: CASSPRGGQTFHGYTF. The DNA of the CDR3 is TGTGCCAGCAGCCCCAGAGGGGGACAGACCTTCCATGGCTACACCTTC.

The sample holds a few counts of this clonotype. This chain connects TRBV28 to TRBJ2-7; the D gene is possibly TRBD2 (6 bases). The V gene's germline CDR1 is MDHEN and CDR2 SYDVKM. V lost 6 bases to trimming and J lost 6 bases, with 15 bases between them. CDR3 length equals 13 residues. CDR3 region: CASRGRLSGEQYV. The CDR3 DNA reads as TGTGCCAGCAGGGGGAGGCTCTCGGGCGAGCAGTACGTC.

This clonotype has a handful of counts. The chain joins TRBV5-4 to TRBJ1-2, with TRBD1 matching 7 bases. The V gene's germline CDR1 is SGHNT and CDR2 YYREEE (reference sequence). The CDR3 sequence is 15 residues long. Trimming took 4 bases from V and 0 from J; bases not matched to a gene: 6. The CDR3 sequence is CASSLRDRANYGYTF. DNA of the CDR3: TGTGCCAGCAGCCTCCGGGACAGAGCTAACTATGGCTACACCTTC.

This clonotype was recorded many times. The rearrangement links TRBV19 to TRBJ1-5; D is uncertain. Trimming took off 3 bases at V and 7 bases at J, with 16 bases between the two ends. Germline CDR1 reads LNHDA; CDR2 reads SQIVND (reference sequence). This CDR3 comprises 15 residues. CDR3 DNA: TGTGCCAGTAGTATCGGCTCATTTTCGGGGCAGCCCCAGCATTTT. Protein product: CASSIGSFSGQPQHF.

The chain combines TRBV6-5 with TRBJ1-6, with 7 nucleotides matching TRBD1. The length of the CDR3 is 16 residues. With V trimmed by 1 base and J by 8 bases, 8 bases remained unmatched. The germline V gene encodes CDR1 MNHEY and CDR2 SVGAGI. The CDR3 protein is CASSYFKLGTDSPLHF. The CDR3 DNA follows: TGTGCCAGCAGTTACTTTAAACTCGGGACAGATTCACCCCTCCACTTT.